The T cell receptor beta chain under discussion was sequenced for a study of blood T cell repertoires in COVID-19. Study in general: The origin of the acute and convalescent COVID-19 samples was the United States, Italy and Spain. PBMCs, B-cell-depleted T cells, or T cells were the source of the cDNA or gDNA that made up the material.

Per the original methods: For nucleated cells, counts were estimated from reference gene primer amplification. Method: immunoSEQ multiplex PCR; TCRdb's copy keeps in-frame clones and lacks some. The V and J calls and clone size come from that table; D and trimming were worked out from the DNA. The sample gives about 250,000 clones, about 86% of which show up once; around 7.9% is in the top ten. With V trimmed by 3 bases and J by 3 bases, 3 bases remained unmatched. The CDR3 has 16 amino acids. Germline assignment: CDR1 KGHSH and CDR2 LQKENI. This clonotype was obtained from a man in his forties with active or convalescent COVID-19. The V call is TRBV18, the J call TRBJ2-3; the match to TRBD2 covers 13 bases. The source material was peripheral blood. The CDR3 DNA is TGTGCCAGCTCACCGGGGACTAGCGGGGTGACAGATACGCAGTATTTT. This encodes CASSPGTSGVTDTQYF.